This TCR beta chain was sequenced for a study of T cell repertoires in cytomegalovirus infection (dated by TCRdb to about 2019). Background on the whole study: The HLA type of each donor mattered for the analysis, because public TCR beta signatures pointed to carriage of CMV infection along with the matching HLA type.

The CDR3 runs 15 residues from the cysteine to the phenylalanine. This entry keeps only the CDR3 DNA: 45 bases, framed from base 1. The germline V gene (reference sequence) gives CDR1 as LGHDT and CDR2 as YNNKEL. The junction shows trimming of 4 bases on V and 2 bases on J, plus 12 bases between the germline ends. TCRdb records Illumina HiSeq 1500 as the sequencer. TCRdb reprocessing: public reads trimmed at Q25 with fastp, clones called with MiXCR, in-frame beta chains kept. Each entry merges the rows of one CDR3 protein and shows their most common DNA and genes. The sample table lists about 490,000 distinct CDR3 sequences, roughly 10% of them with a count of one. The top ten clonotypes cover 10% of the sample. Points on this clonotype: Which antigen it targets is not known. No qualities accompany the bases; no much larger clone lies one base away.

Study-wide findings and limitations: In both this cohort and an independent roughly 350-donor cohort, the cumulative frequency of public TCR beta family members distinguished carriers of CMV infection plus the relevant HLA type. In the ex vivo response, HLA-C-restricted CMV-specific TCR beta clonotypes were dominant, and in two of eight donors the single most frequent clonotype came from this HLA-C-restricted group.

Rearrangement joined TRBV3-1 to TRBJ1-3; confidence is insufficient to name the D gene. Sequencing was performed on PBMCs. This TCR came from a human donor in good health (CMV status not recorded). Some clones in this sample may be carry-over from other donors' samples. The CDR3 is CASSRAFRTGNTIYF. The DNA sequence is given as TGTGCCAGCAGCCGGGCTTTCAGAACTGGAAACACCATATATTTT.